The rows below give T cell receptor beta chains drawn from one sample of a study of T-cell reconstitution after alpha-beta-depleted transplantation in children. One entry per CDR3 protein, called by TCRdb with MiXCR from the PCR reads. This table holds approximately 270,000 distinct CDR3 sequences, nearly 10% found once. The source material was PBMCs from the stem cell graft donor, sampled from the stem cell graft. These receptors came from a human donor who donated a stem cell graft to a child with SCID. Each CDR3 is given with its conserved first and last residue. The order of the fields is CDR3 protein, CDR3 DNA, D gene, J gene, V gene, clone size. The D gene is left open where the match is weak. Size tells how often a clone was seen (once, few, many) or the class of an expanded clone, and some rows leave it out.

CSATSGTTSNQPQHF,TGCAGTGCTACCTCCGGGACAACTAGCAATCAGCCCCAGCATTTT,-,TRBJ1-5,TRBV20-1,few
CASSLSGPEDIQYF,TGCGCCAGCAGCTTGTCAGGGCCTGAGGACATTCAGTACTTC,-,TRBJ2-4,TRBV5-1,few
CASSHWTGPGELFF,TGTGCCAGCTCACACTGGACAGGGCCCGGGGAGCTGTTTTTT,TRBD1,TRBJ2-2,TRBV18,-
CASSLKGGTSSYNEQFF,TGCGCCAGCAGCTTAAAAGGAGGGACTAGCTCCTACAATGAGCAGTTCTTC,TRBD2,TRBJ2-1,TRBV5-1,many
CASSEFIESPLHF,TGTGCCAGCAGTGAATTCATTGAGTCACCCCTCCACTTT,-,TRBJ1-6,TRBV2,once
CASSQRAGDSYEQYF,TGTGCCAGCTCACAGCGCGCGGGGGACTCCTACGAGCAGTACTTC,TRBD2,TRBJ2-7,TRBV18,few
CASSSRSGLAGAGELFF,TGTGCTAGCAGCTCCCGTTCGGGACTAGCGGGGGCCGGGGAGCTGTTTTTT,TRBD2,TRBJ2-2,TRBV7-7,many
CASSQILGTGDGYTF,TGCGCCAGCAGCCAGATCCTCGGGACAGGTGATGGCTACACCTTC,TRBD1,TRBJ1-2,TRBV4-1,few
CASSLGVRGQNNEQFF,TGCGCCAGCAGCTTGGGAGTCAGGGGGCAGAACAATGAGCAGTTCTTC,TRBD1,TRBJ2-1,TRBV5-1,-
CASSLWIGGARTGELFF,TGTGCCAGCAGTTTATGGATAGGGGGGGCCCGAACCGGGGAGCTGTTTTTT,-,TRBJ2-2,TRBV12-3/TRBV12-4,few
CATSDSGSSSYNEQFF,TGTGCCACCAGTGATTCGGGGAGTAGCTCCTACAATGAGCAGTTCTTC,-,TRBJ2-1,TRBV24-1,-
CSVGGGNTIYF,TGCAGCGTTGGCGGGGGGAACACCATATATTTT,-,TRBJ1-3,TRBV29-1,few